This entry lists 3 T cell receptor beta chains sequenced from one sample in a study of blood T cells in healthy people across ages. PCR was performed a second time for about 7 to 12 cycles using a sample-barcoded 5' primer and a J-beta primer mix. One entry per CDR3 protein, called by TCRdb with MiXCR from the 5' RACE reads. Of 1,500,000 or so distinct CDR3 sequences listed, approximately 63% are singletons. Sequenced sample: blood. Receptors originate from a man aged 18 to 29 in good health.

This clonotype occurred a few times. The chain links TRBV18 to TRBJ2-5; D call uncertain. The end of the DNA fits TRBJ2-7 better, so the J call may be wrong. The CDR3 spans 12 residues. CDR1 and CDR2 from the germline V gene are KGHSH and LQKENI. CDR3 region: CASSPIRDEQYF. The DNA for the CDR3 is TGTGCCAGCTCACCAATAAGGGACGAGCAGTACTTC.

The genes are TRBV15 and TRBJ1-5; D is undetermined. The CDR3 loop spans 14 amino acids. CDR1 is LNHNV and CDR2 is YYDKDF in the germline V gene (reference sequence). The ends were cut back, 3 bases at V and 0 bases at J, with 6 bases in the middle. CDR3 bases: TGTGCCACCAGCAGCTGGAATAGCAATCAGCCCCAGCATTTT. It translates to CATSSWNSNQPQHF.

The chain joins TRBV24-1 to TRBJ2-3; no reliable D call. From germline, CDR1 is KGHDR and CDR2 SFDVKD. The CDR3 covers 12 residues. V was cut by 3 bases and J by 3 bases, with 3 bases left in between. The CDR3 protein is CATSDPTDTQYF. The CDR3 nucleotides are TGTGCCACCAGTGATCCGACAGATACGCAGTATTTT.